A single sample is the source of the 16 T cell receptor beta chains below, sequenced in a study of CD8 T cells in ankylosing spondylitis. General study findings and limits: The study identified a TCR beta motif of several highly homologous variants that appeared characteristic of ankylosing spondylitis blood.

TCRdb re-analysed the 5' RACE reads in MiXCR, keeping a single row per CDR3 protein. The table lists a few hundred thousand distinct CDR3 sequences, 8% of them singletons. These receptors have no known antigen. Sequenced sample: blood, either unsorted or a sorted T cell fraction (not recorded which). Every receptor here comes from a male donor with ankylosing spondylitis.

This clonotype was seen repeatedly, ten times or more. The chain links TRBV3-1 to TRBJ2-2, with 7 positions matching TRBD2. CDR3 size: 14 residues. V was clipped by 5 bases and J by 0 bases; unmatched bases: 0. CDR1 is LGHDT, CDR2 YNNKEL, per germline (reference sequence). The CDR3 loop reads CASSGRANTGELFF. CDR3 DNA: TGTGCCAGCAGCGGGAGGGCGAACACCGGGGAGCTGTTTTTT.

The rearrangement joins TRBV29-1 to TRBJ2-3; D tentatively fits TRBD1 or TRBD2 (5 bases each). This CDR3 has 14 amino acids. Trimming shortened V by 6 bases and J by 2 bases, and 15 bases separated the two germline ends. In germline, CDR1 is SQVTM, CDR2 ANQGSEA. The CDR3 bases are TGCAGCGTGGCCCGGGACCCCAACACAGATACGCAGTATTTT. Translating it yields CSVARDPNTDTQYF.

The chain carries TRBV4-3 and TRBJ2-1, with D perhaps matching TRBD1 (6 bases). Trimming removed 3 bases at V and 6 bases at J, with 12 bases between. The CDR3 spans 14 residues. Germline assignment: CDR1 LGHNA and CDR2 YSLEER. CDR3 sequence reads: CASSHSDRINEQFF. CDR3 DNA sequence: TGCGCCAGCAGCCATAGCGACAGGATCAATGAGCAGTTCTTC.

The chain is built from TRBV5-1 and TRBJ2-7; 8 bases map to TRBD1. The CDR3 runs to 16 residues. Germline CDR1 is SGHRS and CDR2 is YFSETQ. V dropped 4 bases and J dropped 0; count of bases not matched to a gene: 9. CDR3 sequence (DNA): TGCGCCAGCAGCGACAGGACAGGGTGGAGCTCCTACGAGCAGTACTTC. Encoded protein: CASSDRTGWSSYEQYF.

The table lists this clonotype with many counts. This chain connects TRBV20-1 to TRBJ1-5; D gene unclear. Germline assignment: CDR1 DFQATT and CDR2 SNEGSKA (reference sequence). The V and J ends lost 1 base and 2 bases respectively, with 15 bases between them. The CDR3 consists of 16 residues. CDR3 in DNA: TGCAGTGCTAGAGGCCCCTCCTCGACTGGCAATCAGCCCCAGCATTTT. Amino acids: CSARGPSSTGNQPQHF.

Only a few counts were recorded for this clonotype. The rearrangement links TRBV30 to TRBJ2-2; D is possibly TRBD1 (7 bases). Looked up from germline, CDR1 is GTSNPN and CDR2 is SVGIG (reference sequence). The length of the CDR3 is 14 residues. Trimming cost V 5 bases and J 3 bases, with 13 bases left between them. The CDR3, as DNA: TGTGCCTGGGATCAGGGGGACTACACCGGGGAGCTGTTTTTT. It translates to CAWDQGDYTGELFF.

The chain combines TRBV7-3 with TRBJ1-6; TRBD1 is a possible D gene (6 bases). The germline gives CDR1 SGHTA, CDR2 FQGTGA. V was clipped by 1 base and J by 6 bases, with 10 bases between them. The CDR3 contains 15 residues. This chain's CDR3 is CASSLMARGNSPLHF. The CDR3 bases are TGTGCCAGCAGCTTAATGGCCAGGGGTAATTCACCCCTCCACTTT.

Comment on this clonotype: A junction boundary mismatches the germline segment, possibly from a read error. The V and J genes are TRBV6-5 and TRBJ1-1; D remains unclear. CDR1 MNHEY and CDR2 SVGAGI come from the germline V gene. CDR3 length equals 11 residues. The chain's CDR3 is CASSYSGVRSF. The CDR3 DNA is TGTGCCAGCAGTTACTCAGGAGTTAGGAGCTTT.

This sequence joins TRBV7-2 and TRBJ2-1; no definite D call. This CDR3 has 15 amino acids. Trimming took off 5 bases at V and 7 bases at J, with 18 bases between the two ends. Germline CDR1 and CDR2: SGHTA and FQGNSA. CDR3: CASSLAGPLSNEQFF. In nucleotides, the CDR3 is TGTGCCAGCAGCCTCGCCGGGCCCTTATCGAATGAGCAGTTCTTC.

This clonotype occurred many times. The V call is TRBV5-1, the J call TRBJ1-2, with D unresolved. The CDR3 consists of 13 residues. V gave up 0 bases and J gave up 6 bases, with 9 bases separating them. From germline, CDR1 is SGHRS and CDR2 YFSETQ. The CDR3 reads CASSLGRANGYTF. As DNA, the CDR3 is TGCGCCAGCAGCTTGGGCAGAGCCAATGGCTACACCTTC. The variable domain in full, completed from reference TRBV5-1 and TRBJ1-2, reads KAGVTQTPRYLIKTRGQQVTLSCSPISGHRSVSWYQQTPGQGLQFLFEYFSETQRNKGNFPGRFSGRQFSNSRSEMNVSTLELGDSALYLCASSLGRANGYTFGSGTRLTVV.

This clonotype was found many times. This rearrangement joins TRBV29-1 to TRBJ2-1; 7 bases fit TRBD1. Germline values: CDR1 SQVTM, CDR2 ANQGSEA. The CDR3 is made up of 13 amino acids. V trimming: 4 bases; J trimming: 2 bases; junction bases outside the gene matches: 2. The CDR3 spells CSVGDSAYNEQFF. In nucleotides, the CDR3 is TGCAGCGTTGGGGACAGTGCCTACAATGAGCAGTTCTTC.

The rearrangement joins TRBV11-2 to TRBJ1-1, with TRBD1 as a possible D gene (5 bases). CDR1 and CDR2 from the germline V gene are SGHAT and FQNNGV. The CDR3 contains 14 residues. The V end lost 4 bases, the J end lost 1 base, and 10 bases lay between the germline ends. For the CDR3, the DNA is TGTGCCAGCAGCTCTAACGGGGCGAACACTGAAGCTTTCTTT. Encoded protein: CASSSNGANTEAFF.

The CDR3 DNA follows: TGCGCCAGCAGCTTTGACAGTCAAGAGACCCAGTACTTC. It yields the protein CASSFDSQETQYF. The chain has TRBV5-1 and TRBJ2-5, with D possibly TRBD1 on 5 matching bases. V was cut by 2 bases and J by 2 bases, with 7 bases left in between. This CDR3 comprises 13 residues. The germline V gene has CDR1 SGHRS and CDR2 YFSETQ.

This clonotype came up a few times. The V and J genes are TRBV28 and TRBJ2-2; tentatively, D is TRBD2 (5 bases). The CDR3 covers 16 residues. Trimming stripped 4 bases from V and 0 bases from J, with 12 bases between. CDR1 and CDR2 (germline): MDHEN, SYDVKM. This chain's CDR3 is CASSSAHGTNTGELFF. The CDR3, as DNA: TGTGCCAGCAGTTCAGCTCACGGGACGAACACCGGGGAGCTGTTTTTT.

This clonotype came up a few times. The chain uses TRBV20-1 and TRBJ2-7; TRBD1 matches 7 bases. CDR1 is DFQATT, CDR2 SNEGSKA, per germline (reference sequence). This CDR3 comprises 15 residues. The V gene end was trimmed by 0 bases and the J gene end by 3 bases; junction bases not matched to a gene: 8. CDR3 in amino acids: CSARDPSTGDYEQYF. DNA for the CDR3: TGCAGTGCTAGAGATCCGTCAACAGGGGACTACGAGCAGTACTTC.

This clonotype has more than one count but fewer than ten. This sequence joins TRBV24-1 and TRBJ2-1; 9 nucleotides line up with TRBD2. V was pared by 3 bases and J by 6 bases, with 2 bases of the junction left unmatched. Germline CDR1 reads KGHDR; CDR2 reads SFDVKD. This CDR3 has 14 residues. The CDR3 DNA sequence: TGTGCCACCAGTGATAGCGGGAGGACCAATGAGCAGTTCTTC. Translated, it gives CATSDSGRTNEQFF.